The present TCR beta chain was sequenced within a study of PD-1 blockade in classical Hodgkin lymphoma. Stated time point: cycle 4 day 1 (C4D1), after less than 7 weeks of nivolumab. All patients experienced relapse after autologous stem cell transplantation, and brentuximab vedotin exposure was variable. General study results and limits: According to reports, newly diagnosed patients had lower baseline TCR diversity than healthy donors, and relapsed/refractory patients had lower baseline TCR diversity still.

As regards this clone: Antigen unknown.

Sequencing used immunoSEQ multiplex PCR; TCRdb keeps in-frame clones, though not all of them. The sample lists roughly 50,000 clones; 85% to 90% were seen once. The CDR3 runs 14 residues. Trimming pared 4 bases from V and 4 bases from J, leaving 11 bases between. Germline CDR1 and CDR2: MDHEN and SYDVKM. The chain employs TRBV28 and TRBJ1-3; D is unresolved. The source material was peripheral blood mononuclear cells (PBMCs), sampled before the fourth cycle of nivolumab. The receptor was derived from a human donor with classical Hodgkin lymphoma. The CDR3 nucleotides are TGTGCCAGCAGTTCTCCCTGGGAGGGAAACACCATATATTTT. Translation gives CASSSPWEGNTIYF.